Presented here are 12 T cell receptor beta chains from one specimen sequenced in a study of T cell clonality in common variable immunodeficiency. Sequencing was performed with immunoSEQ multiplex PCR; in TCRdb, only in-frame clones are kept and a portion is missing. This sample comprises 45,000 to 70,000 clones, none seen once only. Sequenced sample: peripheral blood mononuclear cells. These receptor sequences come from a person aged 18 to 75 in good health.

There are many counts of this clone. The CDR3 sequence: CASSPDRAGNSPLHF. The part of the CDR3 DNA that was read is TGTGCCAGCTCACCGGACAGGGCTGGTAACTCACCC. The gene calls are TRBV18 and TRBJ1-6; the match to TRBD1 covers 8 bases. With the read ending 3 residues before the CDR3 end, the germline J gene is used to fill in that end. CDR3 length equals 15 residues. V lost 3 bases and J lost 10; bases outside the gene matches: 8. Germline V gives CDR1 KGHSH, CDR2 LQKENI.

This clone has ten or more counts. The DNA ends 3 residues before the CDR3 does, and the rest of the CDR3 is filled in from the germline J gene. This chain links TRBV20-1 with TRBJ2-3, with 8 bases matching TRBD2. The CDR3 has 14 amino acids. Germline trimming cut 6 bases from V and 4 bases from J; bases unmatched to any gene: 9. Germline CDR1 DFQATT, CDR2 SNEGSKA (reference sequence). The chain's CDR3 is CSAIVGTRADTQYF. The CDR3 bases that were read are TGCAGTGCCATAGTGGGGACTAGGGCAGATACG.

This clone occurred many times. The read ends 3 residues early relative to the CDR3; the germline J gene fills the gap. The chain employs TRBV2 and TRBJ2-3; D may be TRBD1 or TRBD2 (7 bases each). The CDR3 has 16 amino acids. The germline V and J ends were trimmed by 7 bases and 5 bases, with 22 bases remaining between them. Per the germline V gene, CDR1 is SNHLY and CDR2 is FYNNEI. CDR3 in amino acids: CASTFRWQGEGDTQYF. The sequenced CDR3 bases are TGTGCCAGCACCTTTAGATGGCAGGGGGAGGGAGATACG.

This clone has at least ten counts. The CDR3 end lies 3 residues beyond the end of the read and is filled in from the germline J gene. V usage is TRBV5-4 and J usage is TRBJ2-7; 10 bases align to TRBD2. After removal of 0 bases from V and 4 bases from J, the junction contained 7 bases not matched to a gene. The V gene's germline CDR1 is SGHNT and CDR2 YYREEE (reference sequence). The CDR3 spans 16 residues. The CDR3 region is CASSLGPSGSDYEQYF. The sequenced CDR3 bases are TGTGCCAGCAGCTTGGGACCTAGCGGGAGTGATTACGAG.

In this sample, this clone turned up many times. CDR3 DNA (partial): TGTGCCAGCAGCTTTCGTGAAAAA. This encodes CASSFREK. The entire CDR3 protein is CASSFREKLFF. V gene TRBV7-9 combines with J gene TRBJ1-4; no definite D call. The read falls 3 residues short of the CDR3 end, and the missing part is taken from the germline J gene. The germline gives CDR1 SEHNR, CDR2 FQNEAQ (reference sequence). This CDR3 has 11 residues. Trimming took 3 bases from V and 7 from J, leaving 3 bases between them.

This clone has a count of ten or more. One junction end does not reproduce the germline sequence, and a read error may be involved. With the read ending 3 residues before the CDR3 end, the germline J gene is used to fill in that end. The V and J genes are TRBV6-4 and TRBJ2-2; 7 bases match TRBD2. This CDR3 spans 19 amino acids. Per the germline V gene, CDR1 is MRHNA and CDR2 is SNTAGT. The CDR3 bases that were read are TGTGCCAGCAGCGACTTCGCTCCTAGGGACTACCGAGACACCGGGGAG. Translated: CASSDFAPRDYRDTGE. The entire CDR3 protein is CASSDFAPRDYRDTGELFF.

This clone was counted ten times or more. The CDR3 goes on 3 residues after the read ends, and that part is filled in from the germline J gene. The chain carries TRBV10-3 and TRBJ1-3, with 7 bases aligning to TRBD1. From germline, CDR1 is ENHRY and CDR2 SYGVKD. V was pared by 3 bases and J by 8 bases, with 10 bases of the junction left unmatched. The CDR3 has 15 amino acids. The CDR3 bases that were read are TGTGCCATCAGTGATTCGACAGGGTATGCGGACACC. It translates to CAISDSTGYADT. The entire CDR3 protein reads CAISDSTGYADTIYF.

This clone showed up many times. The CDR3 extends 3 residues past the end of the read, so its final part is completed from the germline J gene. The chain couples TRBV20-1 to TRBJ1-1; D possibly corresponds to TRBD1 (6 bases). Looked up from germline, CDR1 is DFQATT and CDR2 is SNEGSKA (reference sequence). This CDR3 region has 15 residues. V lost 3 bases, J lost 0 bases, and 14 bases lay in between. The CDR3 loop reads CSARGPTGMNTEAFF. The part of the CDR3 DNA that was read is TGCAGTGCTAGGGGGCCGACAGGCATGAACACTGAA.

This clone has a count of ten or more. The CDR3 end falls 3 residues outside the read, so it is completed with the germline J gene. This chain joins TRBV15 and TRBJ2-5, with 13 bases lining up with TRBD2. The CDR3 extends over 18 amino acids. The trim removed 2 bases at V and 2 bases at J, leaving 8 bases unmatched. Germline values: CDR1 LNHNV, CDR2 YYDKDF (reference sequence). The CDR3 region is CATSRSLAGGLLQETQYF. The sequenced part of the CDR3 DNA is TGTGCCACCAGCAGATCACTAGCGGGGGGGCTTTTGCAAGAGACC.

The table lists this clone with many counts. The read ends 3 residues before the CDR3 terminus; that terminus is restored from the germline J gene. This sequence joins TRBV9 and TRBJ2-3; D might be TRBD1 (5 bases). V shed 4 bases and J shed 2 bases, with 11 bases lying between them. The germline V gene encodes CDR1 SGDLS and CDR2 YYNGEE. The CDR3 covers 14 residues. The sequenced part of the CDR3 DNA is TGTGCCAGCAGCCAATCGACAGACACAGATACG. This translates into CASSQSTDTDT. The whole CDR3 protein is CASSQSTDTDTQYF.

The table lists this clone with many counts. Read sequence stops 3 residues before the CDR3 end, and the germline J gene provides the missing end. The V call is TRBV7-9, the J call TRBJ2-1; 12 bases line up with TRBD1. Trimming removed 6 bases from V and 7 bases from J; junction bases left unmatched: 7. Germline values: CDR1 SEHNR, CDR2 FQNEAQ (reference sequence). The CDR3 has 15 residues. CDR3 bases read: TGTGCCAGCAGTCGGGACAGGGGGCTAACTAATGAG. Its protein product is CASSRDRGLTNE. The CDR3 as a whole reads CASSRDRGLTNEQFF.

This clone came up many times. The missing CDR3 end, 3 residues past where the read stops, is filled in from the germline J gene. This chain connects TRBV5-1 to TRBJ2-2; no firm D call. Germline lookup yields CDR1 SGHRS and CDR2 YFSETQ. Trimming removed 8 bases from V and 2 bases from J, with 10 bases in between. This CDR3 is built from 13 residues. The covered CDR3 bases are TGCGCCAGTACCACGACTAACACCGGGGAG. This codes for CASTTTNTGE. Given in full, the CDR3 is CASTTTNTGELFF.